The text below deals with one T cell receptor (beta chain). Antigen specificity is unknown. This sample was included in a study of T cell repertoires in cytomegalovirus infection. TCRdb used MiXCR to reprocess the reads, holding one entry per CDR3 protein. The sample has 150,000 to 200,000 distinct CDR3 sequences; about 22% are singletons. Germline loops: CDR1 LNHDA, CDR2 SQIVND (reference sequence). V was clipped by 4 bases and J by 7 bases, with 14 bases between them. The CDR3 has 14 amino acids. General study results and limits: HLA-C-restricted CMV-specific TCR beta clonotypes prevailed in the ex vivo response.

This receptor was taken from a human donor in good health (CMV status not recorded). Some clones in this sample may be carry-over from other donors' samples. The V gene is TRBV19, the J gene TRBJ2-1; D remains unclear. The specimen was CD8+ T cells from cultured PBMCs, collected from culture after CMV antigen stimulation. DNA for the CDR3: TGTGCCAGTAGTAAAGATACCAATTTTAATGAGCAGTTCTTC. Translated: CASSKDTNFNEQFF.